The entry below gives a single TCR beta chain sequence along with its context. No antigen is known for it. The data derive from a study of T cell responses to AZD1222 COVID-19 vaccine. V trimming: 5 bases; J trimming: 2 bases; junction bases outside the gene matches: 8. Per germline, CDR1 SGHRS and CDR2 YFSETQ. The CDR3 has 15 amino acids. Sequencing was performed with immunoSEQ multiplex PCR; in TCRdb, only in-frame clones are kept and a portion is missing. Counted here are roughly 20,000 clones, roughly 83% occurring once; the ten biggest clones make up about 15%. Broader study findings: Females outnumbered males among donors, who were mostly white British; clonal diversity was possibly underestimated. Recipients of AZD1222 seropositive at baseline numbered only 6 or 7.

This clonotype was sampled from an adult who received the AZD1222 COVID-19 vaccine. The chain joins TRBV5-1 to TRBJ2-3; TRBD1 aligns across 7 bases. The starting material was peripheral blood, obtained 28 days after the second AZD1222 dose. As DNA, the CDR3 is TGCGCCAGCAGAACCGCGACAGGGTACACAGATACGCAGTATTTT. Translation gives CASRTATGYTDTQYF.